This is a list of T cell receptor beta chains from one sample in a study of human T cells and chemical hapten exposure. TCRdb reprocessed the RACE reads via MiXCR and lists one record per CDR3 protein. Among 180,000 or so distinct CDR3 sequences listed, just under 30% were seen once. This specimen was whole blood, taken in connection with sensitization to the hapten diphenylcyclopropenone (DPC). The receptor set was obtained from a woman aged 30 to 39 with alopecia areata. Some clones in this sample may be carry-over from other donors' samples. Each CDR3 is given without its conserved first and last residue.

v_call	cdr3_aa
TRBV28	QAGGTREQF
TRBV28	ASPPARGSSYEQY
TRBV29-1	SVAEDKYQPQH
TRBV20-1	SASGGAGELF
TRBV4-3	ASSQETAGDTQY
TRBV21-1	ASSLPSPGHNQPQH
TRBV4-3	ASSQEAVGETQY
TRBV28	ASSFGTAVNTEAF
TRBV10-3	AISARGQETEAF
TRBV9	ASSVVPEANGEQY
TRBV28	ASTTGASGESDTQY
TRBV6-5	ASSYSTGGLSETQY
TRBV20-1	SARVSLETQY
TRBV6-6	ASNGASSYNEQF
TRBV18	ASSRLAVGTYEQY
TRBV18	ASSPPTDSGNTIY
TRBV20-1	SARGGQGSF